These T cell receptor beta chains were read from a single sample in a study of shared clonotypes between healthy human individuals. Here immunoSEQ multiplex PCR was the method, and the copy in TCRdb shows in-frame clones only, minus some. The sample gives roughly 1,000,000 clones, roughly 74% of which show up once; 0.5% to 0.6% is in the top ten. Sequences were obtained from memory CD4+ T cells from PBMCs. Receptor source: a man aged 18 to 30 in good health. Some clones in this sample may be carry-over from other donors' samples. The CDR3 runs from the conserved cysteine through the conserved F or W. Each record gives: V gene, J gene, clone size, D gene, CDR3 length, CDR3 DNA, CDR3 protein. D genes are given only for firm matches. The size of a clone is reported for some rows only, either as once, few or many, or as a class for expanded clones.

TRBV27,TRBJ2-3,many,TRBD1,16,TGTGCCAGCAGTTTAAGGACAGGGTCAGGGTGGGATACGCAGTATTTT,CASSLRTGSGWDTQYF
TRBV21-1,TRBJ2-2,-,-,15,TGTGCCAGCAGCAAAGGGACAGGGAACACCGGGGAGCTGTTTTTT,CASSKGTGNTGELFF
TRBV19,TRBJ1-1,-,-,13,TGTGCCAGTAAAAGGACAGCGAACACTGAAGCTTTCTTT,CASKRTANTEAFF
TRBV10-3,TRBJ1-2,-,-,13,TGTGCCTCCAGAGCGGCGGGGAGCTATGGCTACACCTTC,CASRAAGSYGYTF
TRBV30,TRBJ2-3,-,TRBD2,15,TGTGCCTGGAGTGGGGCTAGCGGGAGAAGAAATACGCAGTATTTT,CAWSGASGRRNTQYF
TRBV28,TRBJ1-5,-,-,14,TGTGCCAGCAGTTTCTGGGGATGGAATCAGCCCCAGCATTTT,CASSFWGWNQPQHF
TRBV21-1,TRBJ2-2,-,-,18,TGTGCCAGCAGCTCCCGAAACGAGGGGGGACTTTCCACCGGGGAGCTGTTTTTT,CASSSRNEGGLSTGELFF
TRBV2,TRBJ1-1,-,-,14,TGTGCCAGCAGTGAAGCAGGAGGCCACACTGAAGCTTTCTTT,CASSEAGGHTEAFF
TRBV9,TRBJ2-3,-,TRBD2,16,TGTGCCAGCAGCGGGACTAGCGGGCTGAGCACAGATACGCAGTATTTT,CASSGTSGLSTDTQYF
TRBV28,TRBJ1-5,-,TRBD1,15,TGTGCCAGCAGTTTGATTCAGGGGGGCAATCAGCCCCAGCATTTT,CASSLIQGGNQPQHF
TRBV7-8,TRBJ1-2,many,-,12,TGTGCCAGCAGCTTTGGGGAATATGGCTACACCTTC,CASSFGEYGYTF
TRBV7-2,TRBJ1-5,-,-,12,TGTGCCAGCAGCTTAGAGGATCAGCCCCAGCATTTT,CASSLEDQPQHF
TRBV5-3,TRBJ2-3,-,TRBD2,17,TGTGCCAGAAGCTTGGGATGCGGACTAGCATCAACAGATACGCAGTATTTT,CARSLGCGLASTDTQYF
TRBV19,TRBJ2-2,-,-,15,TGTGCCAGTAGTATTTTGCGCAGATACACCGGGGAGCTGTTTTTT,CASSILRRYTGELFF
TRBV2,TRBJ2-1,-,TRBD2,19,TGTGCCAGCAGGGCCGCCGGGACTAGCGGGAGGGCTGGCTACAATGAGCAGTTCTTC,CASRAAGTSGRAGYNEQFF
TRBV9,TRBJ2-5,-,TRBD1,15,TGTGCCAGCAGTCGGATCACAGGGGGCGACGAGACCCAGTACTTC,CASSRITGGDETQYF
TRBV6-5,TRBJ1-2,many,-,14,TGTGCCAGCAGTTCCCCCGGACGGATGAATGGCTACACCTTC,CASSSPGRMNGYTF
TRBV7-8,TRBJ1-1,-,TRBD1,16,TGTGCCAGCGGGTTGGACAGGGGAGTTTCGTACACTGAAGCTTTCTTT,CASGLDRGVSYTEAFF
TRBV6-5,TRBJ1-5,once,-,13,TGTGCCAGTAACGGGGGTCGAACTCAGCCCCAGCATTTT,CASNGGRTQPQHF
TRBV4-2,TRBJ2-7,-,-,14,TGTGCCAGCAGCAAAGTGGACAGCTCCTACGAGCAGTACTTC,CASSKVDSSYEQYF
TRBV10-3,TRBJ1-2,-,TRBD1,14,TGTGCCATCAGGCCGGGACAGGGATTAAGTGGCTACACCTTC,CAIRPGQGLSGYTF
TRBV2,TRBJ2-3,-,-,15,TGTGCCAGCAGTGGGACGTATACTAGCACAGATACGCAGTATTTT,CASSGTYTSTDTQYF
TRBV7-3,TRBJ2-2,once,-,15,TGTGCCAGCAGCCCCTCGCCCCGTGGCACCGGGGAGCTGTTTTTT,CASSPSPRGTGELFF
TRBV7-6,TRBJ2-5,-,-,12,TGTGCCAGCAGCCCTTTTAGGGAGACCCAGTACTTC,CASSPFRETQYF
TRBV11-2,TRBJ1-1,once,-,14,TGTGCCAGCAGCGTGACTCTGACAAGCCCGGAAGCTTTCTTT,CASSVTLTSPEAFF
TRBV5-1,TRBJ2-5,-,-,15,TGCGCCAGCAGCGGGTTGACCAGGGGACAAGAGACCCAGTACTTC,CASSGLTRGQETQYF
TRBV7-9,TRBJ1-2,-,-,11,TGTGCCAGCAGCTCAGGGGTAGGCTACACCTTC,CASSSGVGYTF
TRBV2,TRBJ1-2,few,-,12,TGTGCCAGCAGTGGGAACAGCTATGGCTACACCTTC,CASSGNSYGYTF
TRBV4-1,TRBJ2-7,-,TRBD2,14,TGCGCCAGCAGCCCCCGGGTAGCGGGAGGTGAGCAGTACTTC,CASSPRVAGGEQYF
TRBV7-2,TRBJ1-5,-,-,15,TGTGCCAGCAGCTTAGAAGGGCCTATCAATCAGCCCCAGCATTTT,CASSLEGPINQPQHF
TRBV21-1,TRBJ2-2,-,-,18,TGTGCCAGCAGCAAAGGCGGCGAGGGACTCTCGGACACCGGGGAGCTGTTTTTT,CASSKGGEGLSDTGELFF
TRBV6-1,TRBJ2-2,-,-,13,TGTGCCAGCAGGGGGGTGAGCGTCGGGGAGCTGTTTTTT,CASRGVSVGELFF
TRBV29-1,TRBJ1-6,-,-,13,TGCAGCGTTGCTTCCACTGAGGATTCACCCCTCCACTTT,CSVASTEDSPLHF
TRBV27,TRBJ2-7,few,-,13,TGTGCCAGCAGTTATACTAGGGCCTACGAGCAGTACTTC,CASSYTRAYEQYF
TRBV6-5,TRBJ2-7,-,TRBD1,15,TGTGCCAGCAATCCCCGACAGGGGGCCGCCTACGAGCAGTACTTC,CASNPRQGAAYEQYF
TRBV5-4,TRBJ2-7,-,-,15,TGTGCCAGCAGCCCGTCGGAGGCAGTCTCCTACGAGCAGTACTTC,CASSPSEAVSYEQYF
TRBV28,TRBJ2-7,-,-,13,TGTGCCAGCAACCTTTCGGGCCTTGACGAGCAGTACTTC,CASNLSGLDEQYF
TRBV18,TRBJ1-2,-,-,15,TGTGCCAGCTCACCAGGGGCCCCGGGGGTATATGGCTACACCTTC,CASSPGAPGVYGYTF
TRBV20-1,TRBJ2-3,-,-,11,TGCAGTGCTAGGACGCGGGATACGCAGTATTTT,CSARTRDTQYF
TRBV9,TRBJ1-5,once,TRBD1,15,TGTGCCAGCTGGACCTCCGGGACAGACAATCAGCCCCAGCATTTT,CASWTSGTDNQPQHF